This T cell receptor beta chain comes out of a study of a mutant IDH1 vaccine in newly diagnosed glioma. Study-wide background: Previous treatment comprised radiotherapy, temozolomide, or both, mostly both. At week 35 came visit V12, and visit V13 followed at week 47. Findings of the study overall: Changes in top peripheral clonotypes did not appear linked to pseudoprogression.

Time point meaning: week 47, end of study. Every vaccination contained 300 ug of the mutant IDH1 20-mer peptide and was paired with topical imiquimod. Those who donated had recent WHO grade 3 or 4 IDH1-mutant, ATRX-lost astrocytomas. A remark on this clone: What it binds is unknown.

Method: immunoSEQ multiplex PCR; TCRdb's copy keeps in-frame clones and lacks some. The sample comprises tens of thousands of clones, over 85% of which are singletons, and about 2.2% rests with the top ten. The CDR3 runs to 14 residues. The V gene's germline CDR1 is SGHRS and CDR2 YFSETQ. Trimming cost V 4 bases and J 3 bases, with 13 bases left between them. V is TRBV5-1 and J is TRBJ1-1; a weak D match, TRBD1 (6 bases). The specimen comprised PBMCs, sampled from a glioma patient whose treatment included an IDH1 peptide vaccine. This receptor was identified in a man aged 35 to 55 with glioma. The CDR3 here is CASSKETGYTEAFF. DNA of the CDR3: TGCGCCAGCAGCAAGGAGACAGGTTACACTGAAGCTTTCTTT. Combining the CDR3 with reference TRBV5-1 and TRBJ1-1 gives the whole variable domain KAGVTQTPRYLIKTRGQQVTLSCSPISGHRSVSWYQQTPGQGLQFLFEYFSETQRNKGNFPGRFSGRQFSNSRSEMNVSTLELGDSALYLCASSKETGYTEAFFGQGTRLTVV.